These 31 T cell receptor beta chains share one sample of origin, sequenced in a study of early T cells in non-severe SARS-CoV-2 infection. From the 5' RACE reads, TCRdb called clonotypes with MiXCR, one entry per CDR3 protein. The table has approximately 79,000 distinct CDR3 sequences, roughly 13% seen once; the top ten hold nearly 6%. The source material was whole blood. The receptor source for this set is an adult who was a healthcare worker with PCR-confirmed SARS-CoV-2 infection or an uninfected control (not recorded which).

In this sample, this clonotype turned up many times. The V gene is TRBV9, the J gene TRBJ2-5; perhaps TRBD1 as D (5 bases). This CDR3 has 14 residues. V lost 0 bases to trimming and J lost 4 bases, with 10 bases between them. Germline values: CDR1 SGDLS, CDR2 YYNGEE. CDR3 DNA sequence: TGTGCCAGCAGCGTAGAAGGGGATGGAGAGACCCAGTACTTC. This encodes CASSVEGDGETQYF.

The sample holds a few counts of this clonotype. The genes are TRBV3-1 and TRBJ1-1, with TRBD1 matching 7 bases. The CDR3 covers 14 residues. From germline, CDR1 is LGHDT and CDR2 YNNKEL (reference sequence). Germline trimming cut 1 base from V and 11 bases from J; bases unmatched to any gene: 10. CDR3 in DNA: TGTGCCAGCAGCCAAGCTTCGGACAGGCCGGGTGCTTTCTTT. Its translation: CASSQASDRPGAFF.

This clonotype was seen many times. The V gene is TRBV5-1, the J gene TRBJ2-3; TRBD2 might be the D (5 bases). The germline V gene has CDR1 SGHRS and CDR2 YFSETQ. V was trimmed by 2 bases and J by 4 bases, leaving 11 bases between them. There are 14 residues in the CDR3. Here the CDR3 reads CASSFNVAPDTQYF. DNA for the CDR3: TGCGCCAGCAGCTTTAACGTAGCGCCAGATACGCAGTATTTT.

This clonotype was observed many times. The chain links TRBV5-1 to TRBJ2-1; 7 bases are shared with TRBD1. CDR1 is SGHRS and CDR2 is YFSETQ in the germline V gene. The CDR3 contains 14 residues. V gave up 1 base and J gave up 7 bases; unmatched junction bases: 5. The chain's CDR3 is CASSLIGGPNEQFF. The CDR3 region has the DNA TGCGCCAGCAGCTTGATAGGGGGCCCTAATGAGCAGTTCTTC.

The V and J genes are TRBV4-1 and TRBJ1-5; TRBD1 agrees at 7 bases. The CDR3 length is 16 residues. The V and J ends lost 4 bases and 5 bases, in that order; junction bases with no gene match: 11. The germline gives CDR1 MGHRA, CDR2 YSYEKL. CDR3 amino acids: CASSPGTGTAYQPQHF. CDR3 DNA: TGCGCCAGCAGCCCCGGTACAGGGACAGCCTATCAGCCCCAGCATTTT.

This chain joins TRBV12-3 or TRBV12-4 and TRBJ1-5; D is possibly TRBD1 (6 bases). This CDR3 region has 16 residues. V lost 6 bases and J lost 3, with 18 bases in between. The CDR3 sequence: CASSFSLGQFNQPQHF. In nucleotides, the CDR3 is TGTGCCAGCAGCTTCTCCCTCGGACAGTTCAATCAGCCCCAGCATTTT.

This clonotype was observed a handful of times. The chain has TRBV7-9 and TRBJ2-5; D possibly corresponds to TRBD2 (7 bases). Germline CDR1 and CDR2: SEHNR and FQNEAQ (reference sequence). Deletions cut 4 bases from V and 5 bases from J, with 14 bases between. The CDR3 runs 14 residues. The CDR3 DNA follows: TGTGCCAGCAGCTCCCTGGGGGGGCTGGAGACCCAGTACTTC. It codes for CASSSLGGLETQYF.

The chain employs TRBV6-5 and TRBJ2-7; D is undetermined. V was pared by 6 bases and J by 3 bases, with 12 bases between. CDR1 and CDR2 (germline): MNHEY, SVGAGI. This CDR3 is built from 13 residues. CDR3 residues: CASSRGPDYEQYF. The CDR3 nucleotides read TGTGCCAGCAGCCGCGGACCCGACTACGAGCAGTACTTC.

This clonotype has a handful of counts. The rearrangement uses TRBV7-8 and TRBJ2-1; D is uncertain. The germline gives CDR1 SGHVS, CDR2 FQNEAQ. The CDR3 covers 15 residues. V dropped 3 bases and J dropped 0 bases, with 9 bases sitting between them. The chain's CDR3 is CASSFTPSSYNEQFF. DNA of the CDR3: TGTGCCAGCAGCTTTACACCGAGCTCCTACAATGAGCAGTTCTTC.

The chain links TRBV20-1 to TRBJ1-3; TRBD1 might be the D (6 bases). The CDR3 spans 14 residues. Germline-derived CDR1 and CDR2 are DFQATT and SNEGSKA (reference sequence). V lost 3 bases to trimming and J lost 4 bases, with 13 bases between them. The CDR3 DNA is TGCAGTGCTAGCCACAGGGCTTCAGGAAACACCATATATTTT. Translation: CSASHRASGNTIYF.

This clonotype was counted between two and nine times. CDR3 bases: TGCAGTGCAAGCTTGCCGGGACTAGGGAGTTTCGGTGAGCAGTTCTTC. It codes for CSASLPGLGSFGEQFF. This sequence joins TRBV20-1 and TRBJ2-1, with 8 nucleotides matching TRBD2. The CDR3 totals 16 residues. V trimming: 6 bases; J trimming: 9 bases; junction bases outside the gene matches: 19. Per germline, CDR1 DFQATT and CDR2 SNEGSKA (reference sequence).

This clonotype was seen many times. The J gene is TRBJ2-3, the V gene TRBV6-5, with a possible D match to TRBD2 (5 bases). Germline V CDR1 and CDR2: MNHEY, SVGAGI. Trimming removed 6 bases at V and 8 bases at J, with 21 bases between. The length of the CDR3 is 15 residues. CDR3 sequence reads: CASSRGYRHTGTQYF. CDR3 DNA: TGTGCCAGCAGCCGCGGGTACCGCCACACTGGTACGCAGTATTTT.

This clonotype was counted a few times. The chain uses TRBV2 and TRBJ2-2; TRBD2 might be the D (5 bases). Per the germline V gene, CDR1 is SNHLY and CDR2 is FYNNEI. Trimming took 10 bases from V and 0 from J, leaving 12 bases between them. There are 14 residues in the CDR3. The DNA of the CDR3 is TGTGCCACCCTTGGGAGTTCGAACACCGGGGAGCTGTTTTTT. Translated: CATLGSSNTGELFF.

The genes are TRBV9 and TRBJ1-5; D remains unclear. Trimming left V 0 bases short and J 3 bases short, with 4 bases between. This CDR3 region has 13 residues. Germline CDR1 reads SGDLS; CDR2 reads YYNGEE. CDR3 sequence: CASSVVPNQPQHF. The CDR3 DNA reads TGTGCCAGCAGCGTAGTTCCCAATCAGCCCCAGCATTTT. The complete variable domain, with remaining parts taken from reference TRBV9 and TRBJ1-5, reads DSGVTQTPKHLITATGQRVTLRCSPRSGDLSVYWYQQSLDQGLQFLIQYYNGEERAKGNILERFSAQQFPDLHSELNLSSLELGDSALYFCASSVVPNQPQHFGDGTRLSIL.

On this clonotype: This could be a read error, since a much larger clone is one nucleotide away. The rearrangement links TRBV9 to TRBJ2-7; D is undetermined. Germline CDR1 is SGDLS and CDR2 is YYNGEE. This CDR3 is 15 amino acids long. V lost 7 bases, J lost 3 bases, and 20 bases lay in between. The CDR3 bases are TGTGCCAGCGGCGCTCTAGGTCGAGACAACTACGAGCAGTACTTC. As protein: CASGALGRDNYEQYF.

In this sample, this clonotype turned up many times. The V call is TRBV5-1, the J call TRBJ2-1, with 9 bases lining up with TRBD2. The CDR3 has 15 residues. The V gene end was trimmed by 4 bases and the J gene end by 1 base; junction bases not matched to a gene: 3. Germline CDR1 reads SGHRS; CDR2 reads YFSETQ. In DNA, the CDR3 is TGCGCCAGCAGCGTGACTAGCGGTTCCTACAATGAGCAGTTCTTC. This translates into CASSVTSGSYNEQFF.

This clonotype came up a few times. This chain connects TRBV11-2 to TRBJ1-1; D is uncertain. Germline V gene data show CDR1 as SGHAT and CDR2 as FQNNGV. This CDR3 region has 10 residues. V lost 5 bases, J lost 7 bases, and 5 bases lay in between. CDR3 in DNA: TGTGCCAGCAGCCTCTATGAAGCTTTCTTT. This sequence encodes CASSLYEAFF. Together with reference TRBV11-2 and TRBJ1-1, the CDR3 gives the full variable domain: EAGVAQSPRYKIIEKRQSVAFWCNPISGHATLYWYQQILGQGPKLLIQFQNNGVVDDSQLPKDRFSAERLKGVDSTLKIQPAKLEDSAVYLCASSLYEAFFGQGTRLTVV.

The chain is built from TRBV20-1 and TRBJ2-3; maybe TRBD2 (7 bases). Germline CDR1 reads DFQATT; CDR2 reads SNEGSKA (reference sequence). CDR3 length: 14 residues. V lost 5 bases and J lost 6, with 18 bases in between. CDR3 amino acids: CSAVSGGGQDTQYF. Written as DNA, the CDR3 is TGCAGTGCTGTAAGCGGCGGGGGCCAGGATACGCAGTATTTT.

This chain connects TRBV12-3 or TRBV12-4 to TRBJ1-2; 8 nucleotides match TRBD1. V lost 6 bases, J lost 4 bases, and 4 bases stayed unmatched. The CDR3 loop spans 13 amino acids. CDR3 in DNA: TGTGCCAGCAGCGTCACAGGGGGCTATGGCTACACCTTC. As protein: CASSVTGGYGYTF.

This chain links TRBV5-5 with TRBJ1-2, with D unclear. Trimming took 3 bases from V and 0 from J, leaving 12 bases between them. Germline V CDR1 and CDR2: SGHKS, YYEKEE (reference sequence). This CDR3 is built from 15 residues. The CDR3 loop reads CASSSTVHANYGYTF. Here the CDR3 DNA reads TGTGCCAGCAGCTCGACTGTTCATGCTAACTATGGCTACACCTTC.

This clonotype appeared a few times. This may stem from a read error, because a much larger clone lies one nucleotide away. CDR3 nucleotides: TGCGCCAGCAGCTTGGACAGGGGGAACACCGGGGAGCTGTTTTTT. It encodes CASSLDRGNTGELFF. The chain joins TRBV5-1 to TRBJ2-2; TRBD1 matches 7 bases. Germline loops: CDR1 SGHRS, CDR2 YFSETQ. This CDR3 is built from 15 residues. The V gene end was trimmed by 0 bases and the J gene end by 1 base; junction bases not matched to a gene: 0.

The genes are TRBV20-1 and TRBJ1-1; 7 bases are a match to TRBD1. CDR1 and CDR2 from the germline V gene are DFQATT and SNEGSKA (reference sequence). The CDR3 is 12 residues long. V shed 6 bases and J 6 bases; nucleotides not matched to a gene: 7. The CDR3 DNA is TGCAGTGCAGCAGGGGGTCCGCCTGAAGCTTTCTTT. It codes for CSAAGGPPEAFF.

This clonotype was counted ten times or more. The CDR3 nucleotides read TGTGCCAGCTCACCACGACAGGGAGAAGCGAACACTGAAGCTTTCTTT. It specifies CASSPRQGEANTEAFF. V usage is TRBV18 and J usage is TRBJ1-1, with 7 nucleotides matching TRBD1. This CDR3 spans 16 amino acids. The germline V gene has CDR1 KGHSH and CDR2 LQKENI. J gave up 1 base and V 1 base, and 6 bases lay outside the gene matches.

This chain joins TRBV12-5 and TRBJ2-7; a possible D gene is TRBD2 (6 bases). Germline CDR1 is LGHNT and CDR2 is FRNRAP. The ends were cut back, 1 base at V and 0 bases at J, with 13 bases in the middle. The CDR3 extends over 16 amino acids. The CDR3: CASGLDRDGSSYEQYF. In DNA, the CDR3 is TGTGCTAGTGGTTTGGACCGGGACGGGAGCTCCTACGAGCAGTACTTC.

In its sample, this clonotype was seen a few times. The chain links TRBV3-1 to TRBJ2-2; D is ambiguous. CDR1 and CDR2 from the germline V gene are LGHDT and YNNKEL (reference sequence). Trimming pared 2 bases from V and 6 bases from J, leaving 7 bases between. The CDR3 sequence is 13 residues long. The CDR3 DNA follows: TGTGCCAGCAGCCAATCGGTCGCCGGGGAGCTGTTTTTT. It translates to CASSQSVAGELFF.

This clonotype turned up a few times. The chain links TRBV30 to TRBJ1-1, with 9 bases that match TRBD1. The CDR3 extends over 13 amino acids. The V gene's germline CDR1 is GTSNPN and CDR2 SVGIG (reference sequence). Germline trimming cut 4 bases from V and 5 bases from J; bases unmatched to any gene: 5. The CDR3 sequence: CAWMTGQGTEAFF. In DNA form, the CDR3 reads TGTGCCTGGATGACCGGACAGGGGACTGAAGCTTTCTTT.

The sample holds a few counts of this clonotype. The rearrangement uses TRBV7-2 and TRBJ2-2; 11 bases map to TRBD2. CDR3 length: 17 residues. Germline assignment: CDR1 SGHTA and CDR2 FQGNSA. Germline trimming cut 5 bases from V and 4 bases from J; bases unmatched to any gene: 9. The CDR3 here is CASSPTPSGGLTGELFF. CDR3 nucleotide sequence: TGTGCCAGCAGCCCCACCCCTAGCGGGGGGCTCACCGGGGAGCTGTTTTTT.

This chain uses TRBV5-1 with TRBJ2-7, with 7 bases lining up with TRBD1. The ends lost 4 bases at V and 3 bases at J; junction bases unmatched: 7. Germline V gene lookup returns CDR1 SGHRS and CDR2 YFSETQ. This CDR3 comprises 14 residues. The CDR3 reads CASSTRDSNYEQYF. The CDR3 region has the DNA TGCGCCAGCAGCACCCGGGACAGTAACTACGAGCAGTACTTC.

This clonotype was picked up a small number of times. The J gene is TRBJ1-4, the V gene TRBV11-3, with a possible D match to TRBD1 (6 bases). The CDR3 consists of 13 residues. Trimming removed 1 base at V and 13 bases at J, with 13 bases between. Germline loops: CDR1 SGHNT, CDR2 YENEEA. CDR3 bases: TGTGCCAGCAGCTTAGCCCAGGACAGTCCACTGTTTTTT. Its translation is CASSLAQDSPLFF.

The chain uses TRBV6-2 or TRBV6-3 and TRBJ2-2; D gene uncertain. The V and J ends lost 4 bases and 7 bases respectively, with 7 bases between them. CDR3 length: 12 amino acids. CDR1 MNHEY and CDR2 SVGEGT come from the germline V gene. In nucleotides, the CDR3 is TGTGCCAGCAGTTCCCGCATCGGGGAGCTGTTTTTT. Residues: CASSSRIGELFF.

This clonotype has a count of ten or more. This chain joins TRBV5-1 and TRBJ2-3; TRBD2 aligns across 14 bases. Germline trimming cut 0 bases from V and 1 base from J; bases unmatched to any gene: 7. The CDR3 consists of 19 residues. Per the germline V gene, CDR1 is SGHRS and CDR2 is YFSETQ. The CDR3 spells CASSLAGTSGGPGTDTQYF. DNA of the CDR3: TGCGCCAGCAGCTTGGCCGGGACTAGCGGGGGCCCCGGCACAGATACGCAGTATTTT.